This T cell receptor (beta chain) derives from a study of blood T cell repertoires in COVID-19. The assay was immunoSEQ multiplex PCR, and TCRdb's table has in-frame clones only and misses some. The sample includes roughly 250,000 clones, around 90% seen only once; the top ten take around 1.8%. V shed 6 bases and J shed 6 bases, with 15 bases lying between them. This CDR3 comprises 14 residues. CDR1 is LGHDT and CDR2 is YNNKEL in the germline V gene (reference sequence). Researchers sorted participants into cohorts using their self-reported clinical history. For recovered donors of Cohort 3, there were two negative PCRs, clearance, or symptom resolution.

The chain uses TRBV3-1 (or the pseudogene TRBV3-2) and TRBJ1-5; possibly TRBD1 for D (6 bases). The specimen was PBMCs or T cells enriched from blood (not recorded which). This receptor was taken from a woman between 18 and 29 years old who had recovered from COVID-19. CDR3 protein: CASRRTGIGQPQHF. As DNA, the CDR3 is TGTGCCAGCAGACGAACAGGGATTGGTCAGCCCCAGCATTTT.